This T cell receptor beta chain was found in a study of blood T cell repertoires in COVID-19. Study as a whole: Donors in the United States, Italy and Spain gave samples during acute or convalescent COVID-19. Nucleic acid was either cDNA or gDNA, and it came from T cells, B-cell-depleted T cells, or PBMCs.

Original methodology: Reference gene primer amplification gave nucleated cell count estimates. The table came from immunoSEQ multiplex PCR; TCRdb's copy has only in-frame clones and leaves some out. For V, J and clone size, that table is used; D and trimming come from the DNA. This table holds around 29,000 clones, 88% found once. Germline V gene data show CDR1 as SGDLS and CDR2 as YYNGEE. CDR3 length: 16 amino acids. Trimming cost V 3 bases and J 0 bases; bases outside gene matches: 7. The rearrangement uses TRBV9 and TRBJ2-3; 7 bases map to TRBD2. The clonotype was recovered from a human donor with active COVID-19. The donor label of this sample is uncertain. The source material was peripheral blood. CDR3 sequence reads: CASSAHRLASTDTQYF. The CDR3 coding sequence is TGTGCCAGCAGCGCGCATCGACTAGCTAGCACAGATACGCAGTATTTT.